This T cell receptor beta chain was identified during a study of naive and memory T cell subsets. General study findings and limits: Over 90% of naive TCR sequences appeared only once, unlike memory subsets. From naive to CM, EM and EMRA, diversity decreased and Gini increased.

The germline gives CDR1 KGHSH, CDR2 LQKENI. The CDR3 sequence is 14 residues long. V trimming: 2 bases; J trimming: 1 base; junction bases outside the gene matches: 1. A word on this clonotype: Its antigen is unidentified.

An equimolar mix of two oligonucleotides served as the beta constant-region primer for TRBC1 and TRBC2. TCRdb re-derived calls from the UMI-ligation and nested PCR reads in MiXCR, one entry per CDR3 protein. Seen here are 130,000 to 150,000 distinct CDR3 sequences, over 15% observed once, and the top ten hold roughly 0.13%. The chain links TRBV18 to TRBJ1-2, with 7 bases aligning to TRBD1. The sequencing input was naive CD4+ T cells from blood. This receptor was identified in a human donor in good health. For the CDR3, the DNA is TGTGCCAGCTCACCAGGGGACAGTAACTATGGCTACACCTTC. Translation gives CASSPGDSNYGYTF.